This T cell receptor beta chain appears in the sequencing data of a study of cytomegalovirus exposure and HLA in healthy donors. The PCR contained 60 Vbeta and 13 Jbeta primers. The table came from immunoSEQ multiplex PCR; TCRdb's copy has only in-frame clones and leaves some out. Of some 150,000 clones listed, approximately 82% are singletons. CDR1 and CDR2 (germline): SGHRS, YFSETQ. The CDR3 is made up of 18 amino acids. The V segment lost 4 bases and the J segment 1 base; nucleotides outside the gene matches: 17. This clone was seen more than once but under ten times. This sequence originates from a male donor in good health and CMV-seronegative. Sequencing used PBMCs. The chain carries TRBV5-1 and TRBJ2-7; TRBD2 agrees at 7 bases. CDR3 DNA sequence: TGCGCCAGCAGCCTCAAGGGGAGGGGACTGAAAGGTTCCTACGAGCAGTACTTC. Translating it yields CASSLKGRGLKGSYEQYF.